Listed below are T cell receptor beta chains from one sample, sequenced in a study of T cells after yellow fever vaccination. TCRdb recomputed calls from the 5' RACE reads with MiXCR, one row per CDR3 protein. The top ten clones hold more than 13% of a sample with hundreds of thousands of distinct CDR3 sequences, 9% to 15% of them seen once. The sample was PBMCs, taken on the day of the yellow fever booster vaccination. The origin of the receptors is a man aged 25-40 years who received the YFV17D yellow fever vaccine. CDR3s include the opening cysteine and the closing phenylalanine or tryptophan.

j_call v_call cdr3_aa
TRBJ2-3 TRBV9 CASSVYSGSTDTQYF
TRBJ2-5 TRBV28 CASSFKRPWKETQYF
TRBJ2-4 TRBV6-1 CASSEPSRASAKNIQYF
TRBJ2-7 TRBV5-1 CASSPDVGFYEQYF
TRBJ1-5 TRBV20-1 CSASRSGQPQHF
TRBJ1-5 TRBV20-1 CSVNVPPGQGARNQPQHF
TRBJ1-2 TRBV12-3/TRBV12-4 CASSAGTGRSGYTF
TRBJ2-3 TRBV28 CASNPGASGTDTQYF
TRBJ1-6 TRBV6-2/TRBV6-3 CASSPETVLLALHF
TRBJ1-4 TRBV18 CASSPTRTAVTNEKLFF
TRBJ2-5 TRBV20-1 CSPKAGTSGISETQYF
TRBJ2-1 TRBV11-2 CASSLVGGNLFPDEQFF
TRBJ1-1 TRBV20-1 CSARWTAKQGAFF
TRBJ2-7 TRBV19 CASSIGSSYEQYF
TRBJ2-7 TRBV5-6 CASTDTNLGEQYF
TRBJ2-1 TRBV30 CAWSASAYDEQFF
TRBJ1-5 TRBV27 CASSNPGTDQPQHF
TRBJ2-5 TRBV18 CASSPRTGGSGQGRQETQYF
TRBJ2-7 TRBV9 CASSVGEGFYEQYF
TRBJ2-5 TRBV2 CASSDNRQETQYF
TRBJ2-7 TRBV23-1 CASSPWGDRVSGEQYF
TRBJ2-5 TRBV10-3 CAARRGTGGLAPETQYF
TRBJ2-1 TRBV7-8 CASSHRGLTWFF
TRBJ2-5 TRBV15 CATSRSLAGQETQYF
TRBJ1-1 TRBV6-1 CASTLTGNQAFF
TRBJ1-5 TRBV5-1 CASSSGTGANQPQHF
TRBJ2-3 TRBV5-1 CASSLVAGTPGGDTQYF
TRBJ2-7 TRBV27 CASSPGTPSYEQYF
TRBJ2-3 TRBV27 CASSFLDSDTQYF
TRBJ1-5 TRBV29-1 CSVADRLDQPQHF
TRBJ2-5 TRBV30 CAWNHLTETQYF
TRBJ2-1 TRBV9 CASSVDSPAMFF
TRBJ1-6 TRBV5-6 CASSLPQGANGYYNSPLHF
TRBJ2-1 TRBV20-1 CSALKRLYNEQFF
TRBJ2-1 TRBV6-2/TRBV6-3 CASNPRDVNEQFF
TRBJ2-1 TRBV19 CASSPQGWTSGTPASANEPFF
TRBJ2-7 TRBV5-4 CASSIQGRNSYEQYF
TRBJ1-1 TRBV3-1 CASSPRLGSPEAFF
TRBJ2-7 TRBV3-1 CASSQDWSSYEQYF
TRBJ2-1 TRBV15 CATSRVQEGPLEQFF
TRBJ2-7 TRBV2 CASLAGRLPSYEQYF
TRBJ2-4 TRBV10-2 CASSESPLIAKNIQYF
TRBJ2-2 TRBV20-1 CSARAAGARKGELFF
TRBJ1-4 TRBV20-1 CSARDRRGGGEKLFF
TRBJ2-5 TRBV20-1 CSARDPGEDQETQYF
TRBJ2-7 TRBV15 CATSKSDGFAEQYF
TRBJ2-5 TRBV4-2 CASSPIDRSDQYF
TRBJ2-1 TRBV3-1 CASSQGRVPYNEQFF
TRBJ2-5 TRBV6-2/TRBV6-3 CASSYSGASEETQYF
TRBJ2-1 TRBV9 CASSVSIPGVENTGSYNEQFF
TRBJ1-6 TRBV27 CASSLLGDSPSPLHF
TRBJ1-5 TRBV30 CAWSGALTGNQPQHF